This T cell receptor beta chain appears in the sequencing data of a study of T cells expressing NK-cell markers. Across the whole study: CD3+CD56+NKG2C+, CD3+CD56+NKG2C- and CD3+CD56-NKG2C+ T cells, once sorted, supplied the TCR beta repertoires. Findings and limits, study-wide: In several donors, these clonotypes also led the CD3+CD56-NKG2C+ fraction.

For each CDR3 protein, TCRdb gives one entry from its re-call of the 5' RACE reads, without DNA. Here the sample table reports hundreds of thousands of distinct CDR3 sequences. Germline CDR1 and CDR2: MNHEY and SVGAGI. CDR3 length equals 15 residues. A remark on this clonotype: Its antigen remains unidentified.

The sequenced sample consisted of blood T cells: a sorted CD56 or NKG2C T cell subset, CD4+ or CD8+ T cells, or bulk PBMC T cells (not recorded which). This receptor was obtained from a woman between 18 and 70 years old in good health. The chain combines TRBV6-5 with TRBJ1-1; the D call from TCRdb, TRBD1, cannot be confirmed without DNA. The CDR3 protein is CASSYSSRADTEAFF.